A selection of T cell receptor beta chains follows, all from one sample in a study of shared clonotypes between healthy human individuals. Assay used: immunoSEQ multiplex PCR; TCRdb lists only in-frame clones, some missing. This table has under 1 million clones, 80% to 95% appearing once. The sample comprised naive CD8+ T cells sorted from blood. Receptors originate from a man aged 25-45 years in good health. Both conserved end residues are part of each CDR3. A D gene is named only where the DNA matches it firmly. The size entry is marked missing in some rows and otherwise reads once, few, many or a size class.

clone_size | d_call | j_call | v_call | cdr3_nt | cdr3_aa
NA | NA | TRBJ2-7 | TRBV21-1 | TGTGCCAGCAGCAAATTGGGTGAGGGTTTCTACGAGCAGTACTTC | CASSKLGEGFYEQYF
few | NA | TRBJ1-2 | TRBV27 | TGTGCCAGCAGTTTAAGCAGGGGCTATGGCTACACCTTC | CASSLSRGYGYTF
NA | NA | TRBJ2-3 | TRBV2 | TGTGCCAGTTCTAGCCCGAAACACACAAACACAGATACGCAGTATTTT | CASSSPKHTNTDTQYF
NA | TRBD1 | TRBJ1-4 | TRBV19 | TGTGCCAGTAGCATCAGGGACAGGGTGGATGAAAAACTGTTTTTT | CASSIRDRVDEKLFF
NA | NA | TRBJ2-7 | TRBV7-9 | TGTGCCAGCAGCTCCCCTGTCCAGGGAGGTTACGAGCAGTACTTC | CASSSPVQGGYEQYF
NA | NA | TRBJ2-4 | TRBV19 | TGTGCCAGTAGTATAGAGCTTTGGGTGGCGAACAAAAACATTCAGTACTTC | CASSIELWVANKNIQYF
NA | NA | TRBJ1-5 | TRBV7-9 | TGTGCCAGCAGCTTAGAGGACTTTAATCAGCCCCAGCATTTT | CASSLEDFNQPQHF
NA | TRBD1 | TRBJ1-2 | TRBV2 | TGTGCCAGCAAAGAGACAGGGATTTCAGTCTATGGCTACACCTTC | CASKETGISVYGYTF
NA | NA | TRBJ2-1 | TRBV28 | TGTGCCAGCAGTTTGAGGGGCAATGAGCAGTTCTTC | CASSLRGNEQFF
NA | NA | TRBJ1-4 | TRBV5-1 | TGCGCCAGCAGCTTGGAGGGTGTAGGGGACCTGACTAATGAAAAACTGTTTTTT | CASSLEGVGDLTNEKLFF
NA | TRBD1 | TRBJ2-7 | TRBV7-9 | TGTGCCAGCAGCCCTCGACAGGGGTATCACTACGAGCAGTACTTC | CASSPRQGYHYEQYF
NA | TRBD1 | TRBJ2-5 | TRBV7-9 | TGTGCCAGCAGCTTAACAGGGGATTTTACAGAGACCCAGTACTTC | CASSLTGDFTETQYF
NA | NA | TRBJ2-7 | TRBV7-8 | TGTGCCAGCAGCTTAGAAGGTCAGTCCTACGAGCAGTACTTC | CASSLEGQSYEQYF
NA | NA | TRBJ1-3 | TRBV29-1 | TGCAGCGTGTGGGGCATTCAGGGAAACACCATATATTTT | CSVWGIQGNTIYF
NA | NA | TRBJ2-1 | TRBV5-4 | TGTGCCAGCAGTTTAAGACAGGGGAGGGATGAGCAGTTCTTC | CASSLRQGRDEQFF
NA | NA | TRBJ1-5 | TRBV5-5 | TGTGCCAGCAGCTTGTGGGGGTATAATCAGCCCCAGCATTTT | CASSLWGYNQPQHF
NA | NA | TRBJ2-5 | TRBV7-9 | TGTGCCAGCAGCTGGTCTGGGGGAGAGACCCAGTACTTC | CASSWSGGETQYF
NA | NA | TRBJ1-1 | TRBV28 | TGTGCCAGCAGTTTACGGGGCGGAAACACTGAAGCTTTCTTT | CASSLRGGNTEAFF